This TCR beta chain was profiled in a study of ipilimumab plus nivolumab after autologous stem cell transplantation. Study summary: Myeloma cases were transplant-naive high-risk or relapsed within 3 years post first autologous transplant.

Sequencing used immunoSEQ multiplex PCR; TCRdb keeps in-frame clones, though not all of them. The sample yields thousands of clones, approximately 70% seen once. Germline V gene sequence: CDR1 SGHRS, CDR2 YFSETQ. This CDR3 has 15 residues. The V and J ends lost 0 bases and 1 base respectively, with 7 bases between them. Dosing: nivolumab 3 mg/kg IV, weeks 1, 4, 7, 10, then every two weeks to week 26. This receptor was identified in a male donor with multiple myeloma. The V and J genes are TRBV5-1 and TRBJ2-2, with a tentative D call TRBD2 (5 bases). Sequenced here: PBMCs, sampled in a trial of ipilimumab plus nivolumab as post-transplant consolidation. CDR3 in amino acids: CASSLAGKNTGELFF. The CDR3 nucleotides read TGCGCCAGCAGCTTGGCCGGGAAGAACACCGGGGAGCTGTTTTTT.